This T cell receptor (beta chain) was documented in a study of blood T cell repertoires in COVID-19 (dated by TCRdb to 2018 to 2020). Study-level background: Samples from collaborators originated in the United States, Italy and Spain and spanned both the acute and convalescent phases of COVID-19. A freely available public database, intended as a resource for researchers studying the immune response to SARS-CoV-2, is where the repertoires were released. The prospective study material was composed of cDNA or gDNA derived from T cells, B-cell-depleted T cells, or PBMCs. Samples came from the ongoing ImmuneRACE study (first 160 participants) plus 1,254 subjects from 6 global collaborators. The dataset comprised deeply sampled blood TCRbeta repertoires from subjects exposed to, actively infected with, or recovered from COVID-19. Where available, HLA class I and class II types were obtained from metadata supplied by the sample provider rather than from assay-based typing. The sample metadata nearly always contained a de-identified subject ID, COVID-19 status, age in years and sex. Points the paper makes about the study in general: The quantity of clinical and demographic metadata differed by source and by participant and was supplied without curation.

A second Seattle source provided samples from volunteer blood donors who had recovered from COVID-19. Collaborating institutions collected whole blood in K2EDTA tubes following their own protocols. Collaborator samples were shipped for TCRbeta analysis as frozen whole blood, isolated PBMCs, or DNA extracted from either sample type. On this clone itself: Its antigen specificity is not known. Base-call qualities are not available, and no considerably larger clone is one nucleotide away.

TCRbeta CDR3 regions were amplified from genomic DNA using the immunoSEQ Assay, a bias-controlled multiplex PCR. In the authors' own workflow: Within the assay, amplification of reference gene primers was used to estimate how many nucleated cells each sample contained. To quantify the absolute abundance of each unique TCRbeta CDR3 rearrangement, sequence reads were collapsed and filtered. For each sample, productive Simpson clonality was calculated by taking the square root of Simpson's diversity index across productive rearrangements. The source is immuneACCESS, and TCRdb retained only in-frame sequences with V and J called. Part of the clones is not carried over; for the studies checked, unresolved V genes explain less than half of this, and the remainder is unexplained. V and J calls and clone size follow that table, whereas D and trimming were derived from the DNA. In all, the sample holds 150,000 to 200,000 clones, and approximately 87% of those were seen once. Of the sample, about 0.95% falls within the top ten clones.

The germline V gene encodes CDR1 SQVTM and CDR2 ANQGSEA. Including cysteine and phenylalanine, the CDR3 has 13 amino acids. Kept here is only the CDR3 DNA, which spans 39 bases and is read in frame from base 1. Deletion took 6 bases off V and 1 base off J, with a span of 12 bases between the germline ends. Sequenced: peripheral blood. Here the chain combines TRBV29-1 and TRBJ1-1; 5 matching bases give a weak D call of TRBD1. The TCR originated in a woman aged 18-29 years who had recovered from COVID-19. CDR3 loop: CSVRQTANTEAFF. The bases read TGCAGCGTACGTCAGACAGCGAACACTGAAGCTTTCTTT.